The rows below give T cell receptor beta chains drawn from one sample of a study of cytotoxic CD8 clonotypes in ibrutinib-treated CLL. The repertoire was sequenced with immunoSEQ multiplex PCR; TCRdb's copy has only in-frame clones and lacks some. This table has fewer than 150,000 clones, around 80% appearing once. Sequences were derived from PBMCs, sampled after 24 months of ibrutinib treatment. The receptors were sampled from a human donor with chronic lymphocytic leukemia. The CDR3 runs from the conserved cysteine through the conserved F or W. Fields, in order: CDR3 length, J gene, V gene, D gene, CDR3 DNA, CDR3 protein. D genes are given only for firm matches.

>13|TRBJ2-5|TRBV7-2|-
TGTGCCAGCAGCCCACGGCCTCAAGAGACCCAGTACTTC
CASSPRPQETQYF
>14|TRBJ2-1|TRBV4-2|-
TGTGCCAGCAGCCAAGAGGGACACCGCAATGAGCAGTTCTTC
CASSQEGHRNEQFF
>15|TRBJ2-3|TRBV9|TRBD2
TGTGCCAGCAGCGTAGGGGCTAGCGGGGCTGATACGCAGTATTTT
CASSVGASGADTQYF
>17|TRBJ2-4|TRBV27|TRBD1
TGTGCCAGCAGTACCCAAACAACCGGGACAGGGGCGGACATTCAGTACTTC
CASSTQTTGTGADIQYF
>14|TRBJ2-3|TRBV7-2|-
TGTGCCAGCAGCTTAAACGGAGGAGGAGATACGCAGTATTTT
CASSLNGGGDTQYF
>20|TRBJ2-3|TRBV4-3|TRBD2
TGCGCCAGCAGCCCGCAGGGACTAGCGGGGGACCTAACTACCACAGATACGCAGTATTTT
CASSPQGLAGDLTTTDTQYF
>14|TRBJ1-1|TRBV5-4|TRBD1
TGTGCCAGCAGCCCGCGACAGGGACTCACTGAAGCTTTCTTT
CASSPRQGLTEAFF
>17|TRBJ2-1|TRBV7-8|-
TGTGCCAGCAGCTATTACTATAGGAGGGCCAGCTACAATGAGCAGTTCTTC
CASSYYYRRASYNEQFF
>14|TRBJ1-2|TRBV19|TRBD1
TGTGCCAGTAGTGAACACGGACAGGGGTGGGGCTACACCTTC
CASSEHGQGWGYTF
>14|TRBJ2-7|TRBV4-1|-
TGCGCCAGCAGCCAAGATAGGTTCACCTACGAGCAGTACTTC
CASSQDRFTYEQYF
>15|TRBJ1-2|TRBV6-6|TRBD1
TGTGCCAGCAGTAACACAGGGGGCGGCGTGGGCGGCTACACCTTC
CASSNTGGGVGGYTF